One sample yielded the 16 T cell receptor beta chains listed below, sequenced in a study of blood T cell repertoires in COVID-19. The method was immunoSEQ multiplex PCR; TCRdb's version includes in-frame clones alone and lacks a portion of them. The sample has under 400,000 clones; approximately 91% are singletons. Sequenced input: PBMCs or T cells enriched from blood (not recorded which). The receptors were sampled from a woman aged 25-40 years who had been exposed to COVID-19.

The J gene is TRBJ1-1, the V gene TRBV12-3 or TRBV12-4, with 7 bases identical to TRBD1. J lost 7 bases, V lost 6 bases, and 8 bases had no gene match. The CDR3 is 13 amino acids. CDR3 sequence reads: CASRPGTAREAFF. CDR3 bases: TGTGCCAGCAGACCCGGGACAGCACGTGAAGCTTTCTTT.

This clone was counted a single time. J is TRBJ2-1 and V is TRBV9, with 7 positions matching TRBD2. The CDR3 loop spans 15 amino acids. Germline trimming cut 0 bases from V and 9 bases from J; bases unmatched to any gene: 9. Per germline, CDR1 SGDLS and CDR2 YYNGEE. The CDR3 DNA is TGTGCCAGCAGCGTAGCAGCCGGGAGGTCGGGTGAGCAGTTCTTC. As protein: CASSVAAGRSGEQFF.

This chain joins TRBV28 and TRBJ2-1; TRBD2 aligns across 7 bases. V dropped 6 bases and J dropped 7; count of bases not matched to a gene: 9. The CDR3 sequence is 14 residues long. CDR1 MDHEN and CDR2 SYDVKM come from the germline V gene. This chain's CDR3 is CASSPPTSRNEQFF. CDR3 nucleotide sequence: TGTGCCAGCAGCCCCCCGACTAGCAGGAATGAGCAGTTCTTC.

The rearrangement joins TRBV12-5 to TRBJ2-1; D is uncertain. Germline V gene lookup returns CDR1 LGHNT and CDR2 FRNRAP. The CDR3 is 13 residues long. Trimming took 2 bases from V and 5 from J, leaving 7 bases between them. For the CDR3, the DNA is TGTGCTAGTGGTTTGTTATTAAACAATGAGCAGTTCTTC. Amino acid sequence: CASGLLLNNEQFF.

CDR3 amino acids: CASSAIRTGEEKLFF. Written as DNA, the CDR3 is TGTGCCAGCAGCGCGATTCGGACAGGGGAAGAAAAACTGTTTTTT. J is TRBJ1-4 and V is TRBV11-3; 9 positions match TRBD1. Trimming cost V 5 bases and J 8 bases; bases outside gene matches: 9. CDR3 length equals 15 residues. Germline V lookup: CDR1 SGHNT, CDR2 YENEEA. Full variable domain (outside the CDR3, taken from reference TRBV11-3 and TRBJ1-4): EAGVVQSPRYKIIEKKQPVAFWCNPISGHNTLYWYLQNLGQGPELLIRYENEEAVDDSQLPKDRFSAERLKGVDSTLKIQPAELGDSAVYLCASSAIRTGEEKLFFGSGTQLSVL.

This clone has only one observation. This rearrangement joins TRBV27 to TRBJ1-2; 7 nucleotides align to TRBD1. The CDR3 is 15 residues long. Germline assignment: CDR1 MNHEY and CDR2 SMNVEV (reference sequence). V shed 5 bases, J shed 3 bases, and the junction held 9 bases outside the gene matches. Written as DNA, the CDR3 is TGTGCCAGCAGTACAGAACAGGGGTATGACTATGGCTACACCTTC. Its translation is CASSTEQGYDYGYTF.

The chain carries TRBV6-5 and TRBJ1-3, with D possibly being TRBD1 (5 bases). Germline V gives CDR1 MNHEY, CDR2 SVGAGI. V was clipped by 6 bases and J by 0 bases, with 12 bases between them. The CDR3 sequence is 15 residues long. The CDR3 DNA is TGTGCCAGCAGGTCCCTTCAGGGCTCTGGAAACACCATATATTTT. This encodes CASRSLQGSGNTIYF.

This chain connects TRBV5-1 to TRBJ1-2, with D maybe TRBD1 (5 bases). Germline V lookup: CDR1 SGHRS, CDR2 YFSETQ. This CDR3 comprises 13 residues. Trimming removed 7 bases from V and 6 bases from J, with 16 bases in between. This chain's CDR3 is CASAARVVDGYTF. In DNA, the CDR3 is TGCGCCAGCGCCGCCAGGGTTGTGGATGGCTACACCTTC.

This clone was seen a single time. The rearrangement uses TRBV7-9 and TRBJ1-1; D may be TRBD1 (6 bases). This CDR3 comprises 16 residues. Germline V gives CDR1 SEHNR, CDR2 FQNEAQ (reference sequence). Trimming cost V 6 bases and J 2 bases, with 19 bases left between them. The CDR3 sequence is CASSHHPRGANTEAFF. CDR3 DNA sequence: TGTGCCAGCAGTCACCACCCTCGGGGGGCAAACACTGAAGCTTTCTTT.

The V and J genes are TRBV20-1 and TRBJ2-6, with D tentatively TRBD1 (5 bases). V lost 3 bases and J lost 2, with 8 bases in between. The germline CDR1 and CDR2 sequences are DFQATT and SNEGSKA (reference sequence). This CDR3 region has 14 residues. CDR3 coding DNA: TGCAGTGCTAGTCTAGGGGCTGGGGCCAACGTCCTGACTTTC. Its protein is CSASLGAGANVLTF.

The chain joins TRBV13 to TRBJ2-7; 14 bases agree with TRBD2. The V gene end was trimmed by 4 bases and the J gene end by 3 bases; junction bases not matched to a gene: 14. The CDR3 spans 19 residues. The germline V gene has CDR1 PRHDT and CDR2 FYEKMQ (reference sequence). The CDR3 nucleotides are TGTGCCAGCAGCTCATCCGGGACTAGCGGGAGAAGGAGGGGCTACGAGCAGTACTTC. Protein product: CASSSSGTSGRRRGYEQYF.

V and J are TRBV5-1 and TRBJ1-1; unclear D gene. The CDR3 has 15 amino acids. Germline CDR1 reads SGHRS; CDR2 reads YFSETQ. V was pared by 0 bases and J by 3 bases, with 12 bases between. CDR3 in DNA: TGCGCCAGCAGCTTGGGGGAGGGTTCGTACACTGAAGCTTTCTTT. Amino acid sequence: CASSLGEGSYTEAFF.

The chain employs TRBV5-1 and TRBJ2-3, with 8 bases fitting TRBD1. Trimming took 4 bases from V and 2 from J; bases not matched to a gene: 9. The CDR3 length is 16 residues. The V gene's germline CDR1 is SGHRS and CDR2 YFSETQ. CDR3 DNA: TGCGCCAGCAGCCGTCCCGGGACAGGAATCACAGATACGCAGTATTTT. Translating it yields CASSRPGTGITDTQYF.

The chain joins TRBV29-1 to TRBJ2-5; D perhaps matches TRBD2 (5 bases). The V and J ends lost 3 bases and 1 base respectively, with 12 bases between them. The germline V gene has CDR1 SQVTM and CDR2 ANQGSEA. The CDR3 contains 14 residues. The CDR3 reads CSVEFGESQETQYF. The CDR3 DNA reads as TGCAGCGTTGAGTTCGGGGAGAGCCAAGAGACCCAGTACTTC. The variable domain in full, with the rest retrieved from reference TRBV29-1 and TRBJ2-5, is SAVISQKPSRDICQRGTSLTIQCQVDSQVTMMFWYRQQPGQSLTLIATANQGSEATYESGFVIDKFPISRPNLTFSTLTVSNMSPEDSSIYLCSVEFGESQETQYFGPGTRLLVL.

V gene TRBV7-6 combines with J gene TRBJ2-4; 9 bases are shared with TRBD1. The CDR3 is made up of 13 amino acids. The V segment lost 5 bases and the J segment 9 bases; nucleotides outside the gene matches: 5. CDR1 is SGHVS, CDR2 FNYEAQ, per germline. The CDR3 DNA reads TGTGCCAGCAGCATGGGACAGGGCAGCATTCAGTACTTC. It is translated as CASSMGQGSIQYF.

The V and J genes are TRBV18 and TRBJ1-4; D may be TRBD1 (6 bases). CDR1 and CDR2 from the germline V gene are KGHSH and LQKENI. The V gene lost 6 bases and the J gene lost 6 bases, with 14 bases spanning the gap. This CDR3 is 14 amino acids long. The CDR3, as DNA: TGTGCCAGCTCCGTCCAGGGGAGGGATGAAAAACTGTTTTTT. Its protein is CASSVQGRDEKLFF.